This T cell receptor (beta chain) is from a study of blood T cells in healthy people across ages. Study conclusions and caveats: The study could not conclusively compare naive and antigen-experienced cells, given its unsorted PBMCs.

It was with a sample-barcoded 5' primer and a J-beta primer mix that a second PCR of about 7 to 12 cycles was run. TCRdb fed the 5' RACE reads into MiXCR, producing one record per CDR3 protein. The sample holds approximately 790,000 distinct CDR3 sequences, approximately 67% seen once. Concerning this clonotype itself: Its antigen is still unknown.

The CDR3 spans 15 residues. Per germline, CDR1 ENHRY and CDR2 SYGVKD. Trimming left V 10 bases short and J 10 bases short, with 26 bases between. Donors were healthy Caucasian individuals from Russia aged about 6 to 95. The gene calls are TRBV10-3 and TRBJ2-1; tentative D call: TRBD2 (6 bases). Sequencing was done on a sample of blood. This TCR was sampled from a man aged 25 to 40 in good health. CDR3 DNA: TGTGCCACCGTCGCGGAGGGACGGGCCCCCTACGAGCAGTTCTTC. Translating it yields CATVAEGRAPYEQFF.